This T cell receptor (beta chain) is from a study of T cells in Graves' hyperthyroidism and ophthalmopathy (dated by TCRdb to the late 2010s). Looking at the study overall: Peripheral blood was collected at initial diagnosis, before any treatment. To identify TCR V-J signatures that set the groups apart, the researchers used a discovery cohort of about a hundred patients, made up of 43 with Graves' ophthalmopathy and some 55 with stable Graves' hyperthyroidism. Prospective prediction of ophthalmopathy was tested in an independent validation cohort consisting of about 19 hyperthyroidism patients and more than 15 patients who later progressed to ophthalmopathy. For training and testing, the 100 or so patients in the discovery cohort were randomly divided in a 7:3 ratio. In about six Graves' hyperthyroidism patients, the study also compared T-cell repertoires from thyroid tissue with T-cell repertoires from blood. Once sampling was done, hyperthyroidism patients were given methimazole at a starting dose of 30 mg daily, whereas ophthalmopathy patients were given high-dose intravenous methylprednisolone. The paper reports TCR Vbeta CDR3 sequencing of 140 or so peripheral blood samples: approximately 41 ophthalmopathy, 75 to 80 hyperthyroidism and around 17 progressor patients.

Ophthalmopathy patients had moderately to severely active disease, with a Clinical Activity Score of 3 or more, a NOSPECS grade of 4 or more, and a disease duration of less than 3 months. The study excluded patients with uncontrolled infections, other autoimmune diseases, pregnancy or lactation. Clinical symptoms, serum thyroxine and TRAb, thyroid ultrasound, and orbital computed tomography formed the basis for the diagnoses. PBMCs were isolated from more than 8 ml of fresh peripheral blood by Ficoll-Paque density gradient centrifugation. Total RNA was extracted using Trizol reagent, and RNA quality was assessed on an Agilent 2100 Bioanalyzer. The TCR beta CDR3 regions were amplified from the RNA transcripts. For the first round of RT-PCR on the TCR CDR3, the HTBI primer set was used together with the Qiagen OneStep RT-PCR kit. Libraries were constructed in a second round of multiplex PCR, after which size selection and purification were carried out. Paired-end sequencing of the libraries was performed with 100 bp reads on an Illumina HiSeq2000. Per the source publication's procedure: SOAPnuke was used to process the raw data, with reads discarded if the reads contained adapters or uncalled bases, had a mean Phred below 15, or lacked an exact constant-primer or identifier match. COPE v1.2.5 was used to merge the high-quality paired reads, and each unique nucleotide sequence was defined as a clonotype. Clonotypes were aligned to IMGT TRBV, TRBD and TRBJ reference segments using MiTCR v1.1. The analysis included only V-J combinations with a frequency above 0.0001, which together covered around 99% of the repertoires. A TCS score was defined as the ratio between F50 (clonal expansion) and ExV (chaos), using BLOSUM62-based TCRdist between CDR3 peptides within each V-J. Welch's t-statistics and random forest reduced roughly 530 V-J features to fewer than 15, which were used in a naive Bayes classifier (R e1071). Using fastp at Q25 and MiXCR, TCRdb reprocessed the public reads and kept productive beta chains. CDR3 protein sequences are deduplicated, and each keeps its most common genes and DNA. These V and J calls rely on TCRdb rather than the paper's analysis. This sample lists 400,000 to 450,000 distinct CDR3 sequences; about 14% were detected once. About 13% of the sample rests with the top ten.

Trimming removed 1 base from V and 1 base from J, leaving 9 bases between the germline ends. CDR1 and CDR2, looked up from the germline V gene (reference sequence), are SEHNR and FQNEAQ. The CDR3 spans 15 residues, from the cysteine through the phenylalanine. The only DNA kept is the CDR3, 45 bases in frame from the first base. This clonotype was counted at least ten times. Its antigen is not yet known. No base-level quality is on record; no much larger clone is a single base apart. General study outcomes and caveats: Ophthalmopathy was separated from stable hyperthyroidism by a 13 V-J signature model, with over 85% sensitivity and about 81% specificity obtained in cross-validation and 80%/75% obtained in testing. In validation, progression to ophthalmopathy was predicted by the model with 65% to 71% sensitivity and around 76% specificity, a median of about 6 months before onset. Sample size was not statistically predetermined, and blinding of investigators to group allocation was not performed. Most expanded thyroid clonotypes (frequency above 0.001) were also detected in blood, suggesting blood repertoires may reflect thyroid immune responses.

The sequencing input was blood. This chain joins TRBV7-9 to TRBJ2-3; a confident D gene designation cannot be given. This clonotype originated in a man between 18 and 35 years old with Graves' ophthalmopathy. The CDR3 in this case is CASSLVALRTDTQYF. In nucleotides, the sequence is TGTGCCAGCAGCTTAGTAGCCCTACGCACAGATACGCAGTATTTT. Reference TRBV7-9 and TRBJ2-3 genes cover what lies past the CDR3, so the full variable domain is DTGVSQNPRHKITKRGQNVTFRCDPISEHNRLYWYRQTLGQGPEFLTYFQNEAQLEKSRLLSDRFSAERPKGSFSTLEIQRTEQGDSAMYLCASSLVALRTDTQYFGPGTRLTVL.